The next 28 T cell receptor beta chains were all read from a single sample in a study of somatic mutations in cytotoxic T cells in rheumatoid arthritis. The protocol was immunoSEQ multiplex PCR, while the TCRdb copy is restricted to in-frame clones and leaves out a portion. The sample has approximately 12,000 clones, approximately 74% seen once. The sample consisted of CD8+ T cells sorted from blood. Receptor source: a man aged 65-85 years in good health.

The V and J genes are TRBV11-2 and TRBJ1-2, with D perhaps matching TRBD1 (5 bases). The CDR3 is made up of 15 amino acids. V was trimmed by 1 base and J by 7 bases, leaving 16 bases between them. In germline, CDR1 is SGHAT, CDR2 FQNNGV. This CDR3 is CASSLVSGRAGGYTF. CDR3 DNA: TGTGCCAGCAGCTTAGTTTCGGGCAGGGCGGGTGGCTACACCTTC.

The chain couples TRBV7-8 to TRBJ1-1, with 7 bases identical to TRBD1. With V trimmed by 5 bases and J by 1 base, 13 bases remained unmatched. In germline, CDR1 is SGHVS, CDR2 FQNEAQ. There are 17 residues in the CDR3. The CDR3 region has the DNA TGTGCCAGCAGCCCATACAGGGGAAAAAGCACGAACACTGAAGCTTTCTTT. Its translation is CASSPYRGKSTNTEAFF.

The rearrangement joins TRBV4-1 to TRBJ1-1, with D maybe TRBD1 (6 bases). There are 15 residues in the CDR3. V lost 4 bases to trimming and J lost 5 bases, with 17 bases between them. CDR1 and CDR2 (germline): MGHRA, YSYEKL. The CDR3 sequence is CASSPQQGSRTEAFF. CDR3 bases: TGCGCCAGCAGCCCCCAACAGGGTAGTCGGACTGAAGCTTTCTTT.

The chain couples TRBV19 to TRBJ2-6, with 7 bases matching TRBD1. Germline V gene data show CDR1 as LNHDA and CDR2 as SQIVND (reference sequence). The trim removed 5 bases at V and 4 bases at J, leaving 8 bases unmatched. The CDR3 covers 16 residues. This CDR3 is CASSVPRGTGANVLTF. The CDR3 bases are TGTGCCAGTAGTGTCCCCAGGGGGACAGGGGCCAACGTCCTGACTTTC.

CDR3 sequence (DNA): TGTGCCAGCAGCTGGACAGGGGGAAACACCATATATTTT. Translating gives CASSWTGGNTIYF. The J gene is TRBJ1-3, the V gene TRBV11-2, with 8 bases fitting TRBD1. The trim removed 4 bases at V and 4 bases at J, leaving 0 bases unmatched. In germline, CDR1 is SGHAT, CDR2 FQNNGV. The CDR3 spans 13 residues.

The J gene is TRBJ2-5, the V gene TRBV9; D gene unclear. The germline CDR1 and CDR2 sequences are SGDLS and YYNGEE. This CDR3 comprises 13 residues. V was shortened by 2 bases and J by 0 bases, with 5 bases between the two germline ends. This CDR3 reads CASSVTDQETQYF. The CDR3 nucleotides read TGTGCCAGCAGCGTCACCGACCAAGAGACCCAGTACTTC.

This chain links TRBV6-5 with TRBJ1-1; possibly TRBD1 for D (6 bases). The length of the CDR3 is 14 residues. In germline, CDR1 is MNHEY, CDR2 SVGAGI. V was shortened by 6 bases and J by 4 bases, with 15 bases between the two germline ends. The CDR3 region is CASSPGAMGTEAFF. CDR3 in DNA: TGTGCCAGCAGCCCAGGGGCTATGGGCACTGAAGCTTTCTTT.

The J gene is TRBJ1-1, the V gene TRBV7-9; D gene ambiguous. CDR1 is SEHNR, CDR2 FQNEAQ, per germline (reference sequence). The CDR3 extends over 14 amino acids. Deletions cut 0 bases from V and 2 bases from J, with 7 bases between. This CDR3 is CASSLAPANTEAFF. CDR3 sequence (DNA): TGTGCCAGCAGCTTAGCGCCGGCAAACACTGAAGCTTTCTTT. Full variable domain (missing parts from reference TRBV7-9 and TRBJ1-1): DTGVSQNPRHKITKRGQNVTFRCDPISEHNRLYWYRQTLGQGPEFLTYFQNEAQLEKSRLLSDRFSAERPKGSFSTLEIQRTEQGDSAMYLCASSLAPANTEAFFGQGTRLTVV.

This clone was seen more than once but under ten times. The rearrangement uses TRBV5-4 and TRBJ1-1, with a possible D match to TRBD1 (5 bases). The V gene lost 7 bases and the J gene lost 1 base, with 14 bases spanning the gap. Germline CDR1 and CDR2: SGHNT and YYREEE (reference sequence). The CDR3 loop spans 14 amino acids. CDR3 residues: CASGLWGGNTEAFF. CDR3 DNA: TGTGCCAGCGGCCTGTGGGGGGGGAACACTGAAGCTTTCTTT.

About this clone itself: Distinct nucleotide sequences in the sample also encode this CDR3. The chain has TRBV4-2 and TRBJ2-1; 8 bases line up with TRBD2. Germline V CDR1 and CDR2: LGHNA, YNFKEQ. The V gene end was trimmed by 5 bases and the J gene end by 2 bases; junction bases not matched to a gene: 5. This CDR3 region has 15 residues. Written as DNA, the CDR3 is TGTGCCAGCAGCGTGACGGGAGGGCCCTACAATGAGCAGTTCTTC. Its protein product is CASSVTGGPYNEQFF.

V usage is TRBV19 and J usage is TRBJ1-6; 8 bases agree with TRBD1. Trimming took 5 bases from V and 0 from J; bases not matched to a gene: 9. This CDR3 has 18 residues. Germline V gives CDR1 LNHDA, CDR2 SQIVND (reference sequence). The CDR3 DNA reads TGTGCCAGTAGTCCGTGGACAGGGCCGAGCTCCTATAATTCACCCCTCCACTTT. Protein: CASSPWTGPSSYNSPLHF. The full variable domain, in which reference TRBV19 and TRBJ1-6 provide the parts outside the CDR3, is DGGITQSPKYLFRKEGQNVTLSCEQNLNHDAMYWYRQDPGQGLRLIYYSQIVNDFQKGDIAEGYSVSREKKESFPLTVTSAQKNPTAFYLCASSPWTGPSSYNSPLHFGNGTRLTVT.

This CDR3 is CASSPAGTFSNNEQFF. The CDR3 DNA sequence: TGTGCCAGCAGCCCAGCCGGGACTTTTTCAAACAATGAGCAGTTCTTC. The chain carries TRBV5-4 and TRBJ2-1, with D perhaps TRBD2 (6 bases). CDR1 SGHNT and CDR2 YYREEE come from the germline V gene (reference sequence). The CDR3 consists of 16 residues. V shed 4 bases and J shed 5 bases, with 19 bases lying between them.

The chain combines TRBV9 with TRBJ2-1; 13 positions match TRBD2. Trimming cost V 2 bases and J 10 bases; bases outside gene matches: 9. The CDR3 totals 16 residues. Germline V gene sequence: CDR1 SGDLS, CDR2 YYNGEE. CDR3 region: CASSVATSGRLGEQFF. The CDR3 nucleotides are TGTGCCAGCAGCGTTGCGACTAGCGGGAGGCTAGGGGAGCAGTTCTTC.

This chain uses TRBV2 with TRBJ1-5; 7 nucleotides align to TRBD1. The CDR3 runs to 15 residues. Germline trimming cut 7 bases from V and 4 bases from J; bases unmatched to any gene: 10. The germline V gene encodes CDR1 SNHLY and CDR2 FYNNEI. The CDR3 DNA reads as TGTGCCAGCACCTCAGAGGGACAGCGGAATCAGCCCCAGCATTTT. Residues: CASTSEGQRNQPQHF.

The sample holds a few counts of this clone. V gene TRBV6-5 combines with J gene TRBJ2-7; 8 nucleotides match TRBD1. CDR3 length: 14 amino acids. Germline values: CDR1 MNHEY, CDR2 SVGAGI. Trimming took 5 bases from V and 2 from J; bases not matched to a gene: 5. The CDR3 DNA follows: TGTGCCAGCAGTGAGGGGGACAGGACCTACGAGCAGTACTTC. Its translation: CASSEGDRTYEQYF.

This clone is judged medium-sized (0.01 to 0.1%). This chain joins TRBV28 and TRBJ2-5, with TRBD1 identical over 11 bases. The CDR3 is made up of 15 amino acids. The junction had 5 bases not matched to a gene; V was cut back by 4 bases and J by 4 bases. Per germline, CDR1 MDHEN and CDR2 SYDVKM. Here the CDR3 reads CASSYGGTGGETQYF. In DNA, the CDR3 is TGTGCCAGCAGTTATGGGGGGACAGGGGGAGAGACCCAGTACTTC.

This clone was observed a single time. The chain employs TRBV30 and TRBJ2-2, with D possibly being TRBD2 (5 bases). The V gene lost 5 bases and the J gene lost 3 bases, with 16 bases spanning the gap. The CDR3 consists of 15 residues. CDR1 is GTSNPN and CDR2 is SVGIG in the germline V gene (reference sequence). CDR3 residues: CAWGKLGEDTGELFF. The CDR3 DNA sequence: TGTGCCTGGGGGAAGTTGGGAGAGGACACCGGGGAGCTGTTTTTT. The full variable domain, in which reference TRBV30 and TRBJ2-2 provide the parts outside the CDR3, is SQTIHQWPATLVQPVGSPLSLECTVEGTSNPNLYWYRQAAGRGLQLLFYSVGIGQISSEVPQNLSASRPQDRQFILSSKKLLLSDSGFYLCAWGKLGEDTGELFFGEGSRLTVL.

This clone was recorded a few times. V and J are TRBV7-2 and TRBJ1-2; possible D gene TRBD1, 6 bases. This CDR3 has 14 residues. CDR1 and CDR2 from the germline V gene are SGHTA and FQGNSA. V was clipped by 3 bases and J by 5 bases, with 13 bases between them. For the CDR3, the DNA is TGTGCCAGCAGCTTTAGTTTTACAGGGTATGGCTACACCTTC. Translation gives CASSFSFTGYGYTF.

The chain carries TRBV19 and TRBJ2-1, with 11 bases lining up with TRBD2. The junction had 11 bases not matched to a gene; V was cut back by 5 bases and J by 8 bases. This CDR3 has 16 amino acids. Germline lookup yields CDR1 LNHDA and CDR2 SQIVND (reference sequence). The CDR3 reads CASSVLLAGVGDEQFF. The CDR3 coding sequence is TGTGCCAGTAGTGTATTACTAGCGGGAGTTGGGGATGAGCAGTTCTTC.

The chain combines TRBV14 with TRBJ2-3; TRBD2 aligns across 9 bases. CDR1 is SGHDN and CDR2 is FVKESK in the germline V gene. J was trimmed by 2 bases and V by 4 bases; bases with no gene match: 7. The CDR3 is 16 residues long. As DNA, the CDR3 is TGTGCCAGCAGCCTCGGGGGCGGGGGGGCCACAGATACGCAGTATTTT. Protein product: CASSLGGGGATDTQYF.

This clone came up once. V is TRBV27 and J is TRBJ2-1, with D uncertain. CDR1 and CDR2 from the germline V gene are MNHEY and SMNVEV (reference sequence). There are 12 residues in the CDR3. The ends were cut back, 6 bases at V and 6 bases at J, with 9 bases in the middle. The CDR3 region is CASRAGSNEQFF. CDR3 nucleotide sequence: TGTGCCAGCAGGGCAGGTTCCAATGAGCAGTTCTTC.

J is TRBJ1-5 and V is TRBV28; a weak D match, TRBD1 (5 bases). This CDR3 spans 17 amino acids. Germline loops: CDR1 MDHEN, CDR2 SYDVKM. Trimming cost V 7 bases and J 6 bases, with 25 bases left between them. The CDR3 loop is CASILNGGAEGIQPQHF. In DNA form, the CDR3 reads TGTGCCAGCATTCTGAACGGAGGGGCAGAAGGTATTCAGCCCCAGCATTTT.

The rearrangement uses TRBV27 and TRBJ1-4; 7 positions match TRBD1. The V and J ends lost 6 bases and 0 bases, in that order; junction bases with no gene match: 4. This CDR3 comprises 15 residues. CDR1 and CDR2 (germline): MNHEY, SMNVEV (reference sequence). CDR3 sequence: CASSPGTATNEKLFF. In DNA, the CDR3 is TGTGCCAGCAGCCCCGGGACAGCAACTAATGAAAAACTGTTTTTT.

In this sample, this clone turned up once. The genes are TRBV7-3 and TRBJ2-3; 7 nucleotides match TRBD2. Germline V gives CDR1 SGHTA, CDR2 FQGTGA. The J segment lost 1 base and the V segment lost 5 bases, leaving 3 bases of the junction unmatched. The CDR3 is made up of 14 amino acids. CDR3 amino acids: CASSPSGGTDTQYF. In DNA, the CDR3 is TGTGCCAGCAGCCCTAGCGGAGGCACAGATACGCAGTATTTT.

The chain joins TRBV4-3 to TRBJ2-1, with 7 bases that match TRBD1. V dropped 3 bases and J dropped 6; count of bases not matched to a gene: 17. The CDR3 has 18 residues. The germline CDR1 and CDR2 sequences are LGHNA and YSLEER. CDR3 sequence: CASSQGMGQGDWGNEQFF. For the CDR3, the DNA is TGCGCCAGCAGCCAGGGAATGGGGCAGGGGGATTGGGGCAATGAGCAGTTCTTC.

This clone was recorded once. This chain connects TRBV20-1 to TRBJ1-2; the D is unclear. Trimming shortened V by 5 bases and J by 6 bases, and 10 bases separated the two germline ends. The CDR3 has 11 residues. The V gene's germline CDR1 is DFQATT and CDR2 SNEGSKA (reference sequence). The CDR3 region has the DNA TGCAGTGCTCTCTCGTATAATGGCTACACCTTC. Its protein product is CSALSYNGYTF.

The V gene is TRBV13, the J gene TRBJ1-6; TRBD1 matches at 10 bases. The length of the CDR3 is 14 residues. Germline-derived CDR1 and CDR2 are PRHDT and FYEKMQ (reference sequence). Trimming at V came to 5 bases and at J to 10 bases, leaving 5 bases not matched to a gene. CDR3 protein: CASSPGTGDSPLHF. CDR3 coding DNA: TGTGCCAGCAGCCCCGGGACAGGGGACTCACCCCTCCACTTT.

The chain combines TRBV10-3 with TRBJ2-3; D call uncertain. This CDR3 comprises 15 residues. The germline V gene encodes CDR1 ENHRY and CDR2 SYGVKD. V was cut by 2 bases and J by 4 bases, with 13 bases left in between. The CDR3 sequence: CAISEVESWADTQYF. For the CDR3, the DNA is TGTGCCATCAGTGAGGTAGAGTCCTGGGCAGATACGCAGTATTTT.